This T cell receptor beta chain stems from a study of blood T cells in healthy people across ages. Germline assignment: CDR1 MNHEY and CDR2 SVGAGI. The V end lost 2 bases, the J end lost 3 bases, and 11 bases lay between the germline ends. This CDR3 is 14 amino acids long. A second 7 to 11 cycle PCR used barcoded and J-beta primers. TCRdb fed the 5' RACE reads into MiXCR, producing one record per CDR3 protein. The sample records 600,000 to 850,000 distinct CDR3 sequences, 40% to 45% being singletons. The table lists this clonotype with many counts. Its antigen remains unidentified. Study results and caveats: Observed TCR beta diversity per million T cells went down as age went up. This fall followed a roughly linear course with age. Donors of long life had a larger count of naive CD4+ cells and greater diversity than aged donors.

The sequence derives from a woman in her sixties in good health. This rearrangement joins TRBV6-5 to TRBJ2-7; no firm D call. Sequencing used blood. CDR3 bases: TGTGCCAGCAGTTACGATTTTAGAGGCTACGAGCAGTACTTC. It codes for CASSYDFRGYEQYF.